This is a list of T cell receptor beta chains from one sample in a study of identical twins. Each CDR3 protein is one row after TCRdb ran MiXCR on the 5' RACE reads. Here the sample spans around 1.7 million distinct CDR3 sequences, roughly a third being singletons. The sequenced sample was cord blood. The origin of the receptors is a newborn girl in good health. Both conserved end residues are part of each CDR3. The order of the fields is clone size, J gene, V gene, D gene, CDR3 DNA, CDR3 protein. A D gene is named only where the DNA matches it firmly. Only some rows state a clone size, as once, few, many or a class for expanded clones.

size: .; J: TRBJ1-1; V: TRBV11-3; D: TRBD1; DNA: TGTGCCAGCAGCTTAGGGGGGACAGGGGCGAGCACTGAAGCTTTCTTT; CDR3: CASSLGGTGASTEAFF
size: few; J: TRBJ1-5; V: TRBV24-1; D: TRBD1; DNA: TGTGCCACCAGTGATTTCGGGGCAGGGGGCGACAGCAATCAGCCCCAGCATTTT; CDR3: CATSDFGAGGDSNQPQHF
size: .; J: TRBJ2-1; V: TRBV5-1; D: .; DNA: TGCGCCAGCAGCTTGGTTATGGGAAATGAGCAGTTCTTC; CDR3: CASSLVMGNEQFF
size: .; J: TRBJ2-1; V: TRBV28; D: TRBD2; DNA: TGTGCCAGCAGGACACCGGGACTAGCGAATGAGCAGTTCTTC; CDR3: CASRTPGLANEQFF
size: many; J: TRBJ2-3; V: TRBV28; D: .; DNA: TGTGCCAGCAGTCAATGGGACTTAGGACAGGTCACAGATACGCAGTATTTT; CDR3: CASSQWDLGQVTDTQYF
size: .; J: TRBJ1-1; V: TRBV6-1; D: .; DNA: TGTGCCAGCAGTGAATTCGGGGGAATTAACACTGAAGCTTTCTTT; CDR3: CASSEFGGINTEAFF
size: .; J: TRBJ2-5; V: TRBV6-1; D: .; DNA: TGTGCCAGCAGTGAAGGGGGTCAGGAAGAGACCCAGTACTTC; CDR3: CASSEGGQEETQYF
size: few; J: TRBJ2-3; V: TRBV6-1; D: .; DNA: TGTGCCAGCGTAGTCACGGTCACAGATACGCAGTATTTT; CDR3: CASVVTVTDTQYF
size: .; J: TRBJ1-4; V: TRBV20-1; D: TRBD1; DNA: TGCAGTGCTAGTGGGGACAGGGGTAGAGAAAAACTGTTTTTT; CDR3: CSASGDRGREKLFF
size: few; J: TRBJ2-5; V: TRBV19; D: .; DNA: TGTGCCAGTAGTATAGGGACGCGGACCTTACGGTTTTGGGGGCAGTACTTC; CDR3: CASSIGTRTLRFWGQYF
size: .; J: TRBJ2-1; V: TRBV5-6; D: .; DNA: TGTGCCAGCAGCTTGGCCGGGTACCCCAATGAGCAGTTCTTC; CDR3: CASSLAGYPNEQFF
size: once; J: TRBJ2-7; V: TRBV2; D: .; DNA: TGTGCCAGCAGGAACAGAAACAGGGTCCCCTACGAGCAGTACTTC; CDR3: CASRNRNRVPYEQYF
size: few; J: TRBJ1-5; V: TRBV2; D: .; DNA: TGTGCCAGCAGTGAATGGGGGGGATCAAATCAGCCCCAGCATTTT; CDR3: CASSEWGGSNQPQHF
size: .; J: TRBJ2-7; V: TRBV3-1; D: TRBD2; DNA: TGTGCCAGCACCCTCTTCGGGGGGAACGAGCAGTACTTC; CDR3: CASTLFGGNEQYF
size: .; J: TRBJ1-4; V: TRBV7-9; D: .; DNA: TGTGCCAGCAGGCCTACGGGGGCAGTGTCGGCAACTAATGAAAAACTGTTTTTT; CDR3: CASRPTGAVSATNEKLFF
size: few; J: TRBJ2-3; V: TRBV3-1; D: TRBD2; DNA: TGTGCCAGCAGCCTTAGCGGGAGAGAGGCAGATACGCAGTATTTT; CDR3: CASSLSGREADTQYF
size: .; J: TRBJ2-2; V: TRBV5-1; D: .; DNA: TGCGCCAGCAGCTTGCGGCTGGTTGGCGGGGAGCTGTTTTTT; CDR3: CASSLRLVGGELFF
size: .; J: TRBJ2-7; V: TRBV12-3/TRBV12-4; D: .; DNA: TGTGCCAGCAGTGACCGACTACAGGGTTACGAGCAGTACTTC; CDR3: CASSDRLQGYEQYF
size: few; J: TRBJ2-3; V: TRBV9; D: .; DNA: TGTGCCAGCAGCGTAACGTGGGGGCCGACCCATACGCAGTATTTT; CDR3: CASSVTWGPTHTQYF
size: .; J: TRBJ1-4; V: TRBV4-2; D: .; DNA: TGTGCCAGCAGCCAAGAAGGCAGGGCAACTAATGAAAAACTGTTTTTT; CDR3: CASSQEGRATNEKLFF
size: many; J: TRBJ2-1; V: TRBV12-3/TRBV12-4; D: .; DNA: TGTGCCAGCAGTTTATCAGCTGGGAATGAGCAGTTCTTC; CDR3: CASSLSAGNEQFF
size: .; J: TRBJ2-7; V: TRBV4-2; D: .; DNA: TGTGCCAGCAGCCAAGTGGCTAGCGTGACCTACGAGCAGTACTTC; CDR3: CASSQVASVTYEQYF
size: few; J: TRBJ2-1; V: TRBV25-1; D: TRBD2; DNA: TGTGCCAGCAGTGGGGGACTAGCGGGACCAATGTACAATGAGCAGTTCTTC; CDR3: CASSGGLAGPMYNEQFF
size: .; J: TRBJ2-1; V: TRBV6-1; D: TRBD2; DNA: TGTGCCAGCAGTGAAGTGTCTAGCGGAAACAATGAGCAGTTCTTC; CDR3: CASSEVSSGNNEQFF
size: .; J: TRBJ2-7; V: TRBV12-3/TRBV12-4; D: TRBD2; DNA: TGTGCCAGCAGTTCCCTGGGGGGACTAGTCCACAATGAGCAGTACTTC; CDR3: CASSSLGGLVHNEQYF
size: .; J: TRBJ1-1; V: TRBV14; D: .; DNA: TGTGCCAGCAGCCAAGGGAGGGCCGTTGAAGCTTTCTTT; CDR3: CASSQGRAVEAFF
size: many; J: TRBJ2-1; V: TRBV5-1; D: TRBD2; DNA: TGCGCCAGCAGCCGCCTCGGGTCTAGCGGGGTTTACAATGAGCAGTTCTTC; CDR3: CASSRLGSSGVYNEQFF
size: .; J: TRBJ2-5; V: TRBV6-5; D: .; DNA: TGTGCCAGCAGTTACTCGGCAGGGGGAGGGAATGAGCAGTACTTC; CDR3: CASSYSAGGGNEQYF
size: .; J: TRBJ2-3; V: TRBV29-1; D: TRBD1; DNA: TGCAGCGTGACCGGACAGGGGGGACACACAGATGCGCAGTATTTT; CDR3: CSVTGQGGHTDAQYF